This passage covers 21 T cell receptor beta chains from one sample sequenced in a study of shared clonotypes between healthy human individuals. CD8 cells regarded as naive lacked CD45RO, were positively chosen for CCR7, and omitted terminally differentiated effector memory CD45RA+ cells. Profiling relied on immunoSEQ multiplex PCR, and the TCRdb table lists in-frame clones only, not all of them. The sample records about 2 million clones, approximately 94% being singletons. Material for sequencing was naive CD8+ T cells sorted from blood. These receptors all stem from a man in his late teens or twenties in good health.

This clone has only a few counts. The V gene is TRBV7-9, the J gene TRBJ1-2; D remains unclear. The CDR3 totals 13 residues. Trimming pared 3 bases from V and 1 base from J, leaving 6 bases between. CDR1 is SEHNR and CDR2 is FQNEAQ in the germline V gene (reference sequence). This CDR3 is CASSFADNYGYTF. The DNA for the CDR3 is TGTGCCAGCAGCTTCGCAGATAACTATGGCTACACCTTC.

The chain joins TRBV5-4 to TRBJ2-3, with a possible D match to TRBD2 (5 bases). The CDR3 extends over 17 amino acids. Germline V gene sequence: CDR1 SGHNT, CDR2 YYREEE (reference sequence). V lost 4 bases and J lost 0, with 18 bases in between. The CDR3 coding sequence is TGTGCCAGCAGCCCGGACTCAGGCCCGCCGAGCACAGATACGCAGTATTTT. This translates into CASSPDSGPPSTDTQYF.

V is TRBV13 and J is TRBJ2-7; D is tentatively TRBD1 or TRBD2 (6 bases each). The V end lost 6 bases, the J end lost 2 bases, and 14 bases lay between the germline ends. From germline, CDR1 is PRHDT and CDR2 FYEKMQ (reference sequence). This CDR3 region has 14 residues. The CDR3 region is CASSSRGPTYEQYF. The CDR3 DNA reads TGTGCCAGCAGTAGCCGGGGGCCAACCTACGAGCAGTACTTC.

The chain joins TRBV6-1 to TRBJ2-7; the D gene is possibly TRBD2 (6 bases). Germline V gene lookup returns CDR1 MNHNS and CDR2 SASEGT. V was shortened by 4 bases and J by 2 bases, with 15 bases between the two germline ends. This CDR3 spans 15 amino acids. CDR3 bases: TGTGCCAGCAGTGCCGAGGACTACCCTGCCTACGAGCAGTACTTC. Protein sequence: CASSAEDYPAYEQYF.

This rearrangement joins TRBV6-1 to TRBJ1-2; no firm D call. Trimming took off 6 bases at V and 5 bases at J, with 19 bases between the two ends. The germline V gene encodes CDR1 MNHNS and CDR2 SASEGT. The CDR3 is made up of 15 amino acids. CDR3 protein: CASSDIDRIIYGYTF. Written as DNA, the CDR3 is TGTGCCAGCAGCGACATCGACCGGATAATATATGGCTACACCTTC.

The chain couples TRBV2 to TRBJ1-4; 9 bases agree with TRBD1. This CDR3 has 16 amino acids. Trimming cost V 2 bases and J 1 base; bases outside gene matches: 2. In germline, CDR1 is SNHLY, CDR2 FYNNEI. The CDR3 DNA reads as TGTGCCAGCAGTGAACCGACAGGGGGAACTAATGAAAAACTGTTTTTT. It specifies CASSEPTGGTNEKLFF.

The rearrangement joins TRBV4-2 to TRBJ2-2, with 10 bases that match TRBD2. V was pared by 2 bases and J by 3 bases, with 6 bases of the junction left unmatched. In germline, CDR1 is LGHNA, CDR2 YNFKEQ. This CDR3 region has 17 residues. The CDR3 DNA sequence: TGTGCCAGCAGCCAATCGACTAGCGGGTCTGACACCGGGGAGCTGTTTTTT. It yields the protein CASSQSTSGSDTGELFF.

Concerning this clone: A read error may explain this, as a much larger clone is one base away. This chain connects TRBV11-2 to TRBJ2-7; D is perhaps TRBD1 (5 bases). The germline V gene has CDR1 SGHAT and CDR2 FQNNGV. Trimming stripped 5 bases from V and 6 bases from J, with 5 bases between. There are 10 residues in the CDR3. The CDR3 bases are TGTGCCAGCAGCCAGGGCGAGCAGTACTTC. Encoded protein: CASSQGEQYF.

The rearrangement links TRBV7-9 to TRBJ2-2, with 9 bases matching TRBD1. The V gene's germline CDR1 is SEHNR and CDR2 FQNEAQ (reference sequence). CDR3 length equals 16 residues. J lost 3 bases, V lost 5 bases, and 7 bases had no gene match. The CDR3 protein is CASSHTGGQYTGELFF. CDR3 coding DNA: TGTGCCAGCAGCCATACAGGGGGCCAGTACACCGGGGAGCTGTTTTTT. The full variable domain, with the rest looked up from reference TRBV7-9 and TRBJ2-2, is DTGVSQNPRHKITKRGQNVTFRCDPISEHNRLYWYRQTLGQGPEFLTYFQNEAQLEKSRLLSDRFSAERPKGSFSTLEIQRTEQGDSAMYLCASSHTGGQYTGELFFGEGSRLTVL.

The CDR3 loop is CAISSLWDSLSNTGELFF. CDR3 DNA: TGTGCCATCAGTAGCCTTTGGGACAGCCTATCGAACACCGGGGAGCTGTTTTTT. V usage is TRBV10-3 and J usage is TRBJ2-2; 7 bases agree with TRBD1. CDR1 ENHRY and CDR2 SYGVKD come from the germline V gene. This CDR3 spans 18 amino acids. V lost 5 bases to trimming and J lost 0 bases; unmatched junction nucleotides: 12.

V gene TRBV4-1 combines with J gene TRBJ2-3; 8 bases line up with TRBD1. Germline V gene lookup returns CDR1 MGHRA and CDR2 YSYEKL. This CDR3 is 15 amino acids long. The V segment lost 5 bases and the J segment 2 bases; nucleotides outside the gene matches: 6. CDR3 bases: TGCGCCAGCAGCGACCGGGACAGGCACACAGATACGCAGTATTTT. This encodes CASSDRDRHTDTQYF.

The chain couples TRBV9 to TRBJ2-1; D gene uncertain. Germline loops: CDR1 SGDLS, CDR2 YYNGEE. This CDR3 spans 16 amino acids. Trimming stripped 2 bases from V and 0 bases from J, with 12 bases between. The CDR3 DNA is TGTGCCAGCAGCGTCTCGGACCGTCCCTCCTACAATGAGCAGTTCTTC. Protein: CASSVSDRPSYNEQFF. The full variable domain, in which reference TRBV9 and TRBJ2-1 provide the parts outside the CDR3, is DSGVTQTPKHLITATGQRVTLRCSPRSGDLSVYWYQQSLDQGLQFLIQYYNGEERAKGNILERFSAQQFPDLHSELNLSSLELGDSALYFCASSVSDRPSYNEQFFGPGTRLTVL.

V usage is TRBV5-1 and J usage is TRBJ1-2; no clear D. The CDR3 extends over 13 amino acids. V lost 0 bases and J 8 bases, leaving 11 bases between the germline ends. Germline values: CDR1 SGHRS, CDR2 YFSETQ. CDR3 nucleotides: TGCGCCAGCAGCTTGGACCTTCGTAGCGGCTACACCTTC. It specifies CASSLDLRSGYTF.

This sequence joins TRBV27 and TRBJ2-1; 8 bases align to TRBD1. In germline, CDR1 is MNHEY, CDR2 SMNVEV (reference sequence). The CDR3 extends over 13 amino acids. J was trimmed by 8 bases and V by 3 bases; bases with no gene match: 3. The CDR3 sequence: CASSFLTGDEQFF. CDR3 bases: TGTGCCAGCAGTTTCTTGACAGGGGATGAGCAGTTCTTC.

The chain couples TRBV9 to TRBJ1-1; D possibly corresponds to TRBD1 (5 bases). This CDR3 contains 13 residues. The V gene's germline CDR1 is SGDLS and CDR2 YYNGEE. Trimming stripped 4 bases from V and 3 bases from J, with 10 bases between. For the CDR3, the DNA is TGTGCCAGCAGCCCATCGGGGGACACTGAAGCTTTCTTT. Translation: CASSPSGDTEAFF.

Concerning this clone: The same CDR3 arises from other DNA sequences in this sample as well. The chain links TRBV4-1 to TRBJ2-7; D remains ambiguous. The V and J ends lost 2 bases and 2 bases respectively, with 7 bases between them. Germline CDR1 MGHRA, CDR2 YSYEKL. This CDR3 spans 13 amino acids. CDR3 DNA: TGCGCCAGCAGCCAAAACACAGCCTACGAGCAGTACTTC. Translation gives CASSQNTAYEQYF.

The chain has TRBV29-1 and TRBJ2-7; 10 bases map to TRBD1. Germline values: CDR1 SQVTM, CDR2 ANQGSEA. Trimming cost V 6 bases and J 3 bases; bases outside gene matches: 11. The CDR3 length is 15 residues. For the CDR3, the DNA is TGCAGCGTCCTAACCTGGGACAGGGGATACTACGAGCAGTACTTC. Its protein is CSVLTWDRGYYEQYF.

Points on this clone: Other DNA variants within this sample encode the same CDR3. V usage is TRBV27 and J usage is TRBJ1-6; D ambiguous. CDR3 size: 13 residues. V was trimmed by 3 bases and J by 6 bases, leaving 6 bases between them. Germline lookup yields CDR1 MNHEY and CDR2 SMNVEV (reference sequence). Here the CDR3 DNA reads TGTGCCAGCAGTTTCGGGTCTAATTCACCCCTCCACTTT. It is translated as CASSFGSNSPLHF.

The chain joins TRBV5-6 to TRBJ2-4; D call uncertain. The CDR3 is made up of 13 amino acids. Germline values: CDR1 SGHDT, CDR2 YYEEEE. The V end lost 4 bases, the J end lost 5 bases, and 10 bases lay between the germline ends. The CDR3 region has the DNA TGTGCCAGCAGCGATAGATTAGAAAACATTCAGTACTTC. It encodes CASSDRLENIQYF.

The rearrangement links TRBV5-4 to TRBJ1-1, with D unresolved. Trimming cost V 1 base and J 4 bases, with 8 bases left between them. Germline-derived CDR1 and CDR2 are SGHNT and YYREEE (reference sequence). The CDR3 extends over 13 amino acids. The CDR3, as DNA: TGTGCCAGCAGCTTGCAGGAGGGCACTGAAGCTTTCTTT. It specifies CASSLQEGTEAFF.

The chain joins TRBV2 to TRBJ2-5; D remains ambiguous. CDR3 length: 15 amino acids. Germline V gene lookup returns CDR1 SNHLY and CDR2 FYNNEI. With 0 bases removed from V and 3 bases from J, the gap between germline ends came to 11 bases. The CDR3 protein is CASSEAPVTEETQYF. The CDR3, as DNA: TGTGCCAGCAGTGAAGCCCCGGTGACCGAAGAGACCCAGTACTTC.